This T cell receptor (beta chain) was sequenced for a study of cytotoxic CD8 clonotypes in ibrutinib-treated CLL. Study background: 11 relapsed/refractory, roughly 15 treatment-naive; approximately 18 IGHV unmutated.

V dropped 4 bases and J dropped 3 bases, with 9 bases sitting between them. The CDR3 covers 12 residues. The germline V gene encodes CDR1 SQVTM and CDR2 ANQGSEA. Concerning this clone: What it binds is unknown.

Investigators sought sequencing depths of between 1 in 200,000 and 1 in 1 million T cells. Libraries were prepared by immunoSEQ multiplex PCR; TCRdb keeps only in-frame clonotypes and omits some of them. The data show around 250,000 clones, around three quarters seen once. Study-wide points: The clonality rise at ibrutinib response reflected private clonotype expansion. Clonality went higher at ibrutinib response and then dropped back toward baseline at progression.

The chain is built from TRBV29-1 and TRBJ2-5, with D possibly TRBD2 on 5 matching bases. The source of this sequence is a human donor with chronic lymphocytic leukemia. The sequencing used PBMCs, collected after 24 months of ibrutinib treatment. The CDR3 here is CSVVVGKETQYF. DNA of the CDR3: TGCAGCGTTGTAGTCGGGAAAGAGACCCAGTACTTC.